Listed below are T cell receptor beta chains from one sample, sequenced in a study of identical twins. TCRdb fed the 5' RACE reads into MiXCR, producing one record per CDR3 protein. The sample yields 700,000 to 950,000 distinct CDR3 sequences, 9% to 15% seen once. These same records also appear under a second study, on yellow fever vaccine responses in identical twins.

Sequenced sample: PBMCs. These receptors originate from a woman under 30 in good health. Both conserved end residues are part of each CDR3. The D gene is left open where the match is weak. The size entry is marked missing in some rows and otherwise reads once, few, many or a size class.

J,size,V,D,length,CDR3,DNA
TRBJ2-5,NA,TRBV3-1,NA,16,CASSQDGKAAQETQYF,TGTGCCAGCAGCCAAGATGGGAAAGCGGCGCAAGAGACCCAGTACTTC
TRBJ1-5,many,TRBV20-1,TRBD1,16,CSARDPGQGESQPQHF,TGCAGTGCTAGAGACCCGGGACAGGGGGAGAGTCAGCCCCAGCATTTT
TRBJ1-2,few,TRBV5-5,NA,15,CASSSSHGTNYGYTF,TGTGCCAGCAGCTCCTCACACGGAACTAACTATGGCTACACCTTC
TRBJ2-3,NA,TRBV20-1,NA,14,CSARAPSRTDTQYF,TGCAGTGCTAGAGCCCCCAGCCGCACAGATACGCAGTATTTT
TRBJ2-1,NA,TRBV13,NA,15,CASSLGQGLNNEQFF,TGTGCCAGCAGCTTAGGGCAGGGGCTCAACAATGAGCAGTTCTTC
TRBJ1-6,NA,TRBV27,TRBD1,14,CASSEGAGGSPLHF,TGTGCCAGCAGTGAGGGGGCCGGCGGTTCACCCCTCCACTTT
TRBJ2-7,NA,TRBV5-1,NA,15,CASSSPRTPTGEQYF,TGCGCCAGCAGCTCCCCGCGGACCCCCACAGGCGAGCAGTACTTC
TRBJ2-3,few,TRBV20-1,TRBD2,12,CSARTSGDTQYF,TGCAGTGCTAGGACTAGCGGGGATACGCAGTATTTT
TRBJ2-2,NA,TRBV20-1,NA,18,CSARIRQDPRKNTGELFF,TGCAGTGCTAGGATCCGACAGGACCCCCGGAAGAACACCGGGGAGCTGTTTTTT
TRBJ1-1,many,TRBV21-1,NA,11,CASSKATEAFF,TGTGCCAGCAGCAAAGCCACTGAAGCTTTCTTT
TRBJ2-3,few,TRBV4-1,NA,16,CASSAPPTSRADTQYF,TGCGCCAGCAGCGCCCCCCCCACTAGTCGGGCAGATACGCAGTATTTT
TRBJ2-3,few,TRBV27,NA,15,CASSPVRAHTDTQYF,TGTGCCAGCAGTCCGGTTCGGGCCCACACAGATACGCAGTATTTT
TRBJ2-2,NA,TRBV15,NA,15,CATSRVQSNTGELFF,TGTGCCACCAGCAGAGTACAATCGAACACCGGGGAGCTGTTTTTT
TRBJ2-1,NA,TRBV9,TRBD2,18,CASSAGGGTSGTYNEQFF,TGTGCCAGCAGCGCAGGGGGGGGGACTAGCGGGACCTACAATGAGCAGTTCTTC
TRBJ2-1,few,TRBV10-1,NA,13,CASSEPDYNEQFF,TGCGCCAGCAGTGAGCCAGACTACAATGAGCAGTTCTTC
TRBJ2-7,NA,TRBV12-3/TRBV12-4,NA,14,CASNSAGGSYEQYF,TGTGCCAGCAATTCAGCGGGCGGGTCCTACGAGCAGTACTTC
TRBJ1-1,few,TRBV6-1,TRBD1,13,CASRPQGASEAFF,TGTGCCAGCAGACCACAGGGGGCGTCTGAAGCTTTCTTT
TRBJ2-5,few,TRBV7-8,NA,16,CASSLGRLGVGETQYF,TGTGCCAGCAGCTTAGGAAGACTGGGGGTAGGAGAGACCCAGTACTTC
TRBJ1-2,NA,TRBV10-3,NA,12,CATGQGGYGYTF,TGTGCCACAGGCCAGGGAGGCTATGGCTACACCTTC
TRBJ2-5,few,TRBV25-1,NA,15,CASSESKYSQETQYF,TGTGCCAGCAGTGAATCCAAATACTCTCAAGAGACCCAGTACTTC
TRBJ2-7,NA,TRBV20-1,TRBD2,13,CSARVTGGAEQYF,TGCAGTGCTAGAGTCACGGGAGGGGCCGAGCAGTACTTC
TRBJ1-1,few,TRBV5-6,NA,14,CASSLNGGNTEAFF,TGTGCCAGCAGCTTGAACGGCGGAAACACTGAAGCTTTCTTT
TRBJ1-1,NA,TRBV29-1,NA,10,CSVDTPGPFF,TGCAGCGTTGACACCCCGGGGCCTTTCTTT
TRBJ1-2,few,TRBV6-5,NA,14,CASSYSPASYGYTF,TGTGCCAGCAGTTACTCGCCCGCCTCATATGGCTACACCTTC
TRBJ2-5,few,TRBV10-2,NA,13,CASSVARAETQYF,TGCGCCAGCAGTGTAGCTCGGGCGGAGACCCAGTACTTC
TRBJ1-1,NA,TRBV5-5,NA,13,CASSLILETEAFF,TGTGCCAGCAGCTTGATATTGGAAACTGAAGCTTTCTTT
TRBJ2-1,few,TRBV2,NA,14,CASKPRTTGNEQFF,TGTGCCAGCAAACCGCGGACTACGGGCAATGAGCAGTTCTTC
TRBJ2-1,NA,TRBV7-2,TRBD2,15,CASSRGRGRYNEQFF,TGTGCCAGCAGCCGTGGGCGGGGGAGATACAATGAGCAGTTCTTC
TRBJ1-5,NA,TRBV24-1,TRBD1,14,CATSDQTGRQPQHF,TGTGCCACCAGTGATCAGACAGGGAGACAGCCCCAGCATTTT
TRBJ2-3,NA,TRBV20-1,TRBD2,15,CSAPPGTSFSDTQYF,TGCAGTGCTCCCCCCGGGACTAGCTTTTCAGATACGCAGTATTTT
TRBJ1-1,many,TRBV29-1,NA,13,CSVEEGLGGEAFF,TGCAGCGTTGAAGAGGGACTTGGTGGTGAAGCTTTCTTT
TRBJ1-1,few,TRBV3-1,NA,15,CASSQESVLGFEAFF,TGTGCCAGCAGCCAAGAGTCGGTCTTAGGATTTGAAGCTTTCTTT
TRBJ2-1,few,TRBV12-3/TRBV12-4,NA,14,CASTAGTSYNEQFF,TGTGCCAGCACAGCCGGGACAAGCTACAATGAGCAGTTCTTC
TRBJ2-5,NA,TRBV4-1,TRBD2,20,CASSQKFGTSGTGSQETQYF,TGCGCCAGCAGCCAAAAGTTTGGGACTAGCGGGACTGGGTCCCAAGAGACCCAGTACTTC
TRBJ2-5,few,TRBV25-1,NA,11,CASGRGKTQYF,TGTGCCAGCGGGAGGGGGAAGACCCAGTACTTC
TRBJ2-2,few,TRBV28,TRBD1,13,CASSRGGPGELFF,TGTGCCAGCAGTCGAGGGGGCCCCGGGGAGCTGTTTTTT
TRBJ1-2,NA,TRBV10-3,NA,13,CAIPGDMSYGYTF,TGTGCCATCCCAGGGGACATGAGCTATGGCTACACCTTC
TRBJ2-1,few,TRBV4-1,NA,16,CASSQGAGTTYNEQFF,TGCGCCAGCAGCCAAGGGGCGGGAACCACCTACAATGAGCAGTTCTTC
TRBJ2-2,few,TRBV29-1,NA,13,CSARGQNTGELFF,TGCAGCGCCCGGGGACAGAACACCGGGGAGCTGTTTTTT
TRBJ1-3,few,TRBV21-1,NA,18,CASTSEPGRRSSGNTIYF,TGTGCCAGCACCTCTGAGCCTGGACGGCGAAGCTCTGGAAACACCATATATTTT
TRBJ2-1,NA,TRBV20-1,NA,13,CSAFGGNNNEQFF,TGCAGTGCTTTCGGAGGGAACAACAATGAGCAGTTCTTC
TRBJ1-2,few,TRBV20-1,NA,11,CSARGGSGYTF,TGCAGTGCCCGTGGGGGTAGTGGCTACACCTTC
TRBJ2-3,NA,TRBV11-3,TRBD1,16,CASSYRPGQGHDTQYF,TGTGCCAGCAGCTACAGACCGGGACAGGGCCACGATACGCAGTATTTT
TRBJ2-1,NA,TRBV5-1,NA,18,CASQLHFGGPDSYNEQFF,TGCGCCTCTCAACTCCACTTCGGGGGCCCAGACTCCTACAATGAGCAGTTCTTC
TRBJ2-7,many,TRBV7-9,NA,15,CASSLPRDGGLEQYF,TGTGCCAGCAGCTTACCGCGGGACGGGGGGCTCGAGCAGTACTTC
TRBJ2-5,NA,TRBV6-1,TRBD2,16,CASSEWEREGKETQYF,TGTGCCAGCAGTGAATGGGAGCGGGAGGGCAAAGAGACCCAGTACTTC